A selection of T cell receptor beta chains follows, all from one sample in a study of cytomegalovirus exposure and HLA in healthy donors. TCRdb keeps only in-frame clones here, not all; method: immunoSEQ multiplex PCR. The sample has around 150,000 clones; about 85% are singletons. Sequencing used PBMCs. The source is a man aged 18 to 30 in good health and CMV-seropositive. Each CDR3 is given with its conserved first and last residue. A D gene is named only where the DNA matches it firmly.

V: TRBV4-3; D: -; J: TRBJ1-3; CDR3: CASSHRPENTIYF
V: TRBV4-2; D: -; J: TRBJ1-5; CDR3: CASSQGAYSNQPQHF
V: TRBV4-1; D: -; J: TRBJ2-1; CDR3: CASSLVVRGSYNEQFF
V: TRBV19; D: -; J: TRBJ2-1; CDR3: CASRSDSWNEQFF
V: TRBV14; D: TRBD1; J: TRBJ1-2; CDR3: CASSRDRANYGYTF
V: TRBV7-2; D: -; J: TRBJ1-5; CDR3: CASSLGRNQPQHF
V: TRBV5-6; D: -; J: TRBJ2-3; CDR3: CASSKLLDTQYF
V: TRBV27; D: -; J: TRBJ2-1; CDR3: CASSLARTNYNEQFF
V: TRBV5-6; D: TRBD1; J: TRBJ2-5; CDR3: CASSLATQTGTVKETQYF
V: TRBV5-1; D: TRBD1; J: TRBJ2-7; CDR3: CASSRDGTGIYF
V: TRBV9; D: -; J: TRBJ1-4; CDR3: CASSVGRGFNEKLFF
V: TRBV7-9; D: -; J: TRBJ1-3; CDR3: CASSFQGDRGGNTIYF
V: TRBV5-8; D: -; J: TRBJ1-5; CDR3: CASSFYNQPQHF
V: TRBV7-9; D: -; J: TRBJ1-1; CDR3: CASDTRANTEAFF
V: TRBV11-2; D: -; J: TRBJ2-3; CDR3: CASSETSFSPDTQYF
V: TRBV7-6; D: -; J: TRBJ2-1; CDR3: CASSPFSGGPGDEQFF
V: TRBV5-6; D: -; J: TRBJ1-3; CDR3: CASTRSGNTIYF
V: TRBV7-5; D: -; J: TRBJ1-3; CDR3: CARSPGHRQIGNTIYF
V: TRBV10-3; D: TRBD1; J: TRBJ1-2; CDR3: CAISESGGGFGGYTF
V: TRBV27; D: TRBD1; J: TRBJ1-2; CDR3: CASSLSRKGQGHGYTF
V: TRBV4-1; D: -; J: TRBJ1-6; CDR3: CASSHSPNSYNSPLHF
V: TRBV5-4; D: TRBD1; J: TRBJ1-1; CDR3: CASSWGGTGYTEAFF
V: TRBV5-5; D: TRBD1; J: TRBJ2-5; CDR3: CASSLRTGGGETQYF
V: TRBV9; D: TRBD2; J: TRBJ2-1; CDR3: CASSVQGTSGGRSYNEQFF
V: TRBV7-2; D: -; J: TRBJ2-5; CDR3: CASRGRVGETQYF
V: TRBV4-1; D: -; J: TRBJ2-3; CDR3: CASTPTGSLSTDTQYF
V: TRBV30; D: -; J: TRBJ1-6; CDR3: CAWIFQGSNSPLHF
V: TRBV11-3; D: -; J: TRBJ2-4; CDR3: CASSLPAGNLAKNSQYF
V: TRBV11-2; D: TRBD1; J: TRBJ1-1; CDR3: CASSLTGGRDEAFF
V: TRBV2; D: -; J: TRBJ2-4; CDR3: CASLSSSAENVIQYF
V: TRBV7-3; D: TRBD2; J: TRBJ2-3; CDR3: CASSLTRGGSDTQYF
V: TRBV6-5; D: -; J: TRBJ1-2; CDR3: CASSLDRANYGYTF
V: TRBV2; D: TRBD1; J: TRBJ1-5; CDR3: CASRKGTGDQPQHF
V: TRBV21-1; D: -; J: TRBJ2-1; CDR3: CARSRGREQFF
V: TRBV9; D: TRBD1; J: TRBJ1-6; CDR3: CASSLGQARASPLHF
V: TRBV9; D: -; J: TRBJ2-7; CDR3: CASSVGALGEQYF
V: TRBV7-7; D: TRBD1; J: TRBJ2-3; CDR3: CASSVTGGATDTQYF
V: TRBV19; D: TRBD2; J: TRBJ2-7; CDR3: CASSTTAGLPYEQYF
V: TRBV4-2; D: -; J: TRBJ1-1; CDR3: CASSHPLTVNTEAFF
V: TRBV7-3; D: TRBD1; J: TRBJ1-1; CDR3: CAGSLTGGGTGVVTEAFF
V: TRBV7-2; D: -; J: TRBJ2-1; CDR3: CASSPSSYNEQFF
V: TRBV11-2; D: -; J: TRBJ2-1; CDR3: CASSLSYEQFF
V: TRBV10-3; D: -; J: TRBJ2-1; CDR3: CAISVGDTLVPNEQFF
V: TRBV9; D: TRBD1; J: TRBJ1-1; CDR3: CASSVGGQGVNTEAFF
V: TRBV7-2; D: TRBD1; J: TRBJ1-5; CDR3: CASSLGSGGGGQPQHF
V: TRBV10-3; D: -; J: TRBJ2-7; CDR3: CAIRGEEGFYEQYF